This T cell receptor (beta chain) was observed in a study of CD8 T cells in ankylosing spondylitis. Trimming took off 6 bases at V and 5 bases at J, with 14 bases between the two ends. The CDR3 sequence is 13 residues long. Germline V gene sequence: CDR1 DFQATT, CDR2 SNEGSKA (reference sequence). Study observations and caveats: Blood of patients with ankylosing spondylitis appeared to be characterized by a TCR beta motif of several highly homologous variants.

There are a few counts of this clonotype. Its specificity is not known. TCRdb redid the calling of the 5' RACE reads with MiXCR, one entry per CDR3 protein. The profile shows more than 650,000 distinct CDR3 sequences, about 10% of them singletons. Specimen: blood, either unsorted or a sorted T cell fraction (not recorded which). The clonotype comes from a male donor with ankylosing spondylitis. The V gene is TRBV20-1, the J gene TRBJ2-1; D gene unclear. The CDR3 nucleotides are TGCAGTGCGCCCACCCCGCCCGACAATGAGCAGTTCTTC. Residues: CSAPTPPDNEQFF.